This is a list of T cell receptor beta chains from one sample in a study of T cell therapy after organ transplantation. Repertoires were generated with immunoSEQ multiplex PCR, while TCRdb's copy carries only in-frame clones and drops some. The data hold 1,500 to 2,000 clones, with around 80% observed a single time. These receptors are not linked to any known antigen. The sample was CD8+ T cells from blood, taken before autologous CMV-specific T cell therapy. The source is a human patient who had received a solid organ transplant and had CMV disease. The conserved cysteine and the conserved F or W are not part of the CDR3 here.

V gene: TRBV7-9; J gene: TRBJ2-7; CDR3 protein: ASSSSQGLNGYEQY
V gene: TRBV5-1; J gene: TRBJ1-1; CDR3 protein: ASSLGRGVTEAF
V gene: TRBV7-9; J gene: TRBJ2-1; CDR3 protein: ASSFEGQRLNEQF
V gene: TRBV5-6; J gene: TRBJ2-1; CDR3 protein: ASSLGIPAHDEQF
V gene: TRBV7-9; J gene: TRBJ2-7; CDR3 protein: ASSLELKREQY
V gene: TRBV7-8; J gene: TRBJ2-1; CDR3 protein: ASSFGLAPPDEQF
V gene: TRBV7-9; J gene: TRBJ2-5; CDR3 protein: ASSSAYATDQETQY
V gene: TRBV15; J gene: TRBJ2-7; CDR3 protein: ATSRGAGVSEQY
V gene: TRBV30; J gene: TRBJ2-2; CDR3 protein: AGGGPPDGELF
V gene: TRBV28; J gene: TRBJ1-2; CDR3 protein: ASSLTGGYT
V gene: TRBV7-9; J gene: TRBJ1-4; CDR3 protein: ASSLGVGGAGEKLF
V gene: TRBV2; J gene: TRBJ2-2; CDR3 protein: ASSPSGLAGVGTGTGELF
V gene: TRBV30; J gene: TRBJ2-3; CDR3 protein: AWSDLGSGGANTQY
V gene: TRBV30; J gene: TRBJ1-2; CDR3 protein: AWKVGADRFYGYT
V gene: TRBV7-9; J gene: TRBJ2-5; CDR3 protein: AASAGTSGSRWETQY
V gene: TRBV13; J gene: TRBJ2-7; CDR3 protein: ASSLGGTGVLEQY
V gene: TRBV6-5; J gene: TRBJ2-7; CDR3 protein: ASSFSPGPDYEQY
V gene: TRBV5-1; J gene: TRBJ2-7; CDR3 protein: ASSLRVLDEQY
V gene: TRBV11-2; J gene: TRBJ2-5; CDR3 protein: ASSLSGRDNTPYQETQY
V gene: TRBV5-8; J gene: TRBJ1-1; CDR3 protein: ASSLSIRGRAEAF
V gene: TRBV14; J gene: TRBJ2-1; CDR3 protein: ASSHRLLQKDNEQF
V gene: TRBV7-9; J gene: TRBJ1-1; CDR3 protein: ASSLAWEGTEAF
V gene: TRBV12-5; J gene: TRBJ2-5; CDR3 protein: ASGLYTPRDRTETQY
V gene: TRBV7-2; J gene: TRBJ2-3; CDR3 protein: ASSLALATAGRGGYTDTQY
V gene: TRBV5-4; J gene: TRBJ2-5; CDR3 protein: ASSLIGAGVGETQY
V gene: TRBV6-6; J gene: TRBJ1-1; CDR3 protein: ASLPSGQAQSEAF
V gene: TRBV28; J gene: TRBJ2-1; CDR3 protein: ASSLLADRYNEQF
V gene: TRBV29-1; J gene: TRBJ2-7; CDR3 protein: SVDRGPYEQY
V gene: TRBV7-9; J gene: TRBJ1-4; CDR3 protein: ASSSRDRGPVIEELF
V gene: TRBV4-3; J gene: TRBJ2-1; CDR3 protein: ASSQSLSHNEQF
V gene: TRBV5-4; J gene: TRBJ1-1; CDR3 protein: ASSRAREGADTEAF
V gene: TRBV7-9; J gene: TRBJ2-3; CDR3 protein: ASSPGGGDTQY
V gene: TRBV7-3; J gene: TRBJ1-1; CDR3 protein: ASSPFGTPGTEAF
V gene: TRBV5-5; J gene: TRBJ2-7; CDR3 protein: ASSQDRVGAYEQY
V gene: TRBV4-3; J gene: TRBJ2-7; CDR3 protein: ASSQDLSTRHLYEQY
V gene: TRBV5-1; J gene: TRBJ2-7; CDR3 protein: ASSQGSGEQY
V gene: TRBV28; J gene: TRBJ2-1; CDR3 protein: ASSLSYNEQF
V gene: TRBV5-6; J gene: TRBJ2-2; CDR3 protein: ASRPWGIYTGELF
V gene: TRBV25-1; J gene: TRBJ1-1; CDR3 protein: ASSGTGQNTEAF
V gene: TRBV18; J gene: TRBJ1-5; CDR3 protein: ASSSEGGSNQPQH
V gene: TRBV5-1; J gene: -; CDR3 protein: ASSLDRDYEQY